The clone carrying this T cell receptor beta chain was detected only once. As yet, its antigen is unknown. The data belong to a study of shared clonotypes between healthy human individuals. Study summary: Participating donors consisted of a couple of women and a few men aged 18 to 49. Per-donor plates numbered three CD4 naive, three CD4 memory, two CD8 naive and one CD8 memory.

General study points: The study found lower generation probabilities in non-shared clonotypes than in those shared by all four donors. Only blood underwent sampling, and tissue repertoires likely differ.

The table came from immunoSEQ multiplex PCR; TCRdb's copy has only in-frame clones and leaves some out. Altogether a few million clones are present, approximately 94% being singletons, with the ten largest covering around 0.15%. V was clipped by 5 bases and J by 5 bases; unmatched bases: 12. Looked up from germline, CDR1 is SGHVS and CDR2 is FNYEAQ. The length of the CDR3 is 18 residues. Sequenced sample: naive CD4+ T cells sorted from blood. Stated subset: CD45RA+ positively selected. The sequence was collected from a young man in good health. The chain is built from TRBV7-6 and TRBJ1-6, with 10 bases lining up with TRBD1. CDR3 amino acids: CASSQLTGTGADNSPLHF. In nucleotides, the CDR3 is TGTGCCAGCAGCCAGCTTACCGGGACAGGGGCCGATAATTCACCCCTCCACTTT. The variable domain in full, with the rest retrieved from reference TRBV7-6 and TRBJ1-6, is GAGVSQSPRYKVTKRGQDVALRCDPISGHVSLYWYRQALGQGPEFLTYFNYEAQQDKSGLPNDRFSAERPEGSISTLTIQRTEQRDSAMYRCASSQLTGTGADNSPLHFGNGTRLTVT.